This TCR beta chain originates from a study of blood T cell repertoires in COVID-19. Study context: Spain, Italy and the United States supplied samples that represented acute and convalescent COVID-19. In each case, the material was cDNA or gDNA derived from T cells, B-cell-depleted T cells, or PBMCs.

Original data processing: Amplification from reference gene primers served as the basis for estimated nucleated cell counts. Only in-frame clones appear in the TCRdb table, and some are missing; sequencing was by immunoSEQ multiplex PCR. Clone size and V and J calls were adopted from that table, with D and trimming inferred from the DNA. The sample consists of a few hundred thousand clones, around 90% of them appearing once. Trimming removed 0 bases at V and 5 bases at J, with 16 bases between. CDR3 size: 16 residues. The germline CDR1 and CDR2 sequences are LGHNA and YSLEER. This TCR came from a young woman who had recovered from COVID-19. This chain joins TRBV4-3 and TRBJ1-2, with D possibly being TRBD1 (5 bases). Material for sequencing was peripheral blood. CDR3 in amino acids: CASSQDPTDKAYGYTF. CDR3 DNA sequence: TGCGCCAGCAGCCAAGACCCGACGGACAAAGCTTATGGCTACACCTTC.